This T cell receptor beta chain was recovered during a study of cytomegalovirus exposure and HLA in healthy donors. General study results and limits: The authors judged a highly shared variant cluster likely a sequencing artifact.

The CDR3 runs 12 residues. In germline, CDR1 is LNHDA, CDR2 SQIVND (reference sequence). The V gene lost 6 bases and the J gene lost 8 bases, with 13 bases spanning the gap. The PCR had 60 Vbeta and 13 Jbeta primers. This table comes from immunoSEQ multiplex PCR, and its TCRdb copy is limited to in-frame clones, with some not included. The table includes around 190,000 clones, 75% to 80% detected once. For this clone: Its target is not known.

The gene calls are TRBV19 and TRBJ1-2; the D gene is possibly TRBD1 (5 bases). Sequenced: PBMCs. The TCR comes from a woman aged 25 to 39 in good health and CMV-seropositive. This CDR3 reads CASRPTAGGYTF. CDR3 DNA sequence: TGTGCCAGTAGGCCGACAGCGGGGGGCTACACCTTC.